This TCR beta chain comes out of a study of blood T cells in healthy people across ages. Whole-study results and caveats: There were more naive CD4+ cells and higher diversity in long-lived donors than in aged donors. Age showed a roughly linear inverse relationship with TCR beta diversity per million T cells. Total diversity from one million sequenced T cells was likely underestimated.

The authors ran a second PCR of roughly 6 to 11 cycles using a sample-barcoded 5' primer and a J-beta primer mix. Samples each returned at least 2.5 million CDR3-containing paired-end reads. A single record per CDR3 protein comes from TCRdb applying MiXCR to the 5' RACE reads. The repertoire consists of some 790,000 distinct CDR3 sequences, with more than 25% occurring once and the leading ten covering approximately 15%. The sample holds a few counts of this clonotype. Its antigen is unidentified. The junction departs from the called germline gene at one end, perhaps through a read error. The length of the CDR3 is 14 residues. The germline V gene has CDR1 KGHSH and CDR2 LQKENI.

Sequences were obtained from blood. The TCR comes from an elderly woman in good health. V gene TRBV18 combines with J gene TRBJ1-1; D is uncertain. The chain's CDR3 is CAGSPKNSNTEAFF. DNA of the CDR3: TGTGCCGGCTCACCAAAGAACTCGAACACTGAAGCTTTCTTT.